This is a list of T cell receptor beta chains from one sample in a study of blood T cells in healthy people across ages. TCRdb ran MiXCR on the 5' RACE reads and lists one entry per CDR3 protein. The sample contains 800,000 to 950,000 distinct CDR3 sequences, roughly 29% of which appear only once. A further study also used this sample, focusing on T cells of mothers and their children.

Sequencing was performed on blood. The source of these receptors is a woman in her thirties or forties in good health. The CDR3 runs from the conserved cysteine through the conserved F or W. The D gene is left open where the match is weak. Size is stated for part of the rows, as once, few or many counts, or as a class when the clone is expanded.

clone_size j_call v_call d_call cdr3_nt cdr3_aa
once TRBJ1-6 TRBV20-1 TRBD1 TGCTGTGCTAGACAGGGGGCTGGTAATTCACCCCTCCACTTT CCARQGAGNSPLHF
few TRBJ2-5 TRBV12-3/TRBV12-4 TRBD1 TGTGCCAGCAGTACTATCAACAGGGGGGAAGAGACCCAGTACTTC CASSTINRGEETQYF
few TRBJ1-1 TRBV6-6 TRBD1 TGTGCCAGCAGTTACGACAGGGGGCGGGACACTGAAGCTTTCTTT CASSYDRGRDTEAFF
few TRBJ1-5 TRBV4-1 TRBD1 TGCGCCAGCAGCCAAGACCCCACCCAGGACAGGGGGAGCAATCAGCCCCAGCATTTT CASSQDPTQDRGSNQPQHF
few TRBJ1-2 TRBV20-1 TRBD1 TGCAGTGCTAGAGCGGCGGGACAGATAAACTATGGCTACACCTTC CSARAAGQINYGYTF
once TRBJ1-2 TRBV4-3 NA TGCGCCAGCAGCCAAGTCGAAGGCGGGGGGGGTTATGGCTACACCTTC CASSQVEGGGGYGYTF
NA TRBJ2-5 TRBV7-3 NA TGTGCCAGCAGCCCCAGGGTTTGGTGGGAGACCCAGTACTTC CASSPRVWWETQYF
few TRBJ1-2 TRBV7-2 NA TGTGCCAGCAGCTTACGTAGGATGGGTTCTACTGGCTACACCTTC CASSLRRMGSTGYTF
NA TRBJ1-6 TRBV7-9 NA TGTGCCAGCAGCTTTGGGGGGACTAGGGCACCCCTCCACTTT CASSFGGTRAPLHF
many TRBJ2-2 TRBV10-3 TRBD1 TGTGCCATCAGTAGTCCGGGACAGGTAACCGGGGAGCTGTTTTTT CAISSPGQVTGELFF
few TRBJ1-2 TRBV28 NA TGTGCCAGCGATTCGAACACAGGAGACTATGGCTACACCTTC CASDSNTGDYGYTF
once TRBJ1-2 TRBV5-4 NA NA CAGIRRGDYGCTF
NA TRBJ2-5 TRBV20-1 NA TGCAGTGCTAGTCCTCCCCGCCCCGACATTTGGGTGGAACAAGAGACCCAGTACTTC CSASPPRPDIWVEQETQYF
many TRBJ2-5 TRBV10-3 TRBD2 TGTGCCATCAGCGCTGAGAAAGGCGGGGGGCCTCAAGAGACCCAGTACTTC CAISAEKGGGPQETQYF
NA TRBJ1-4 TRBV12-3/TRBV12-4 NA TGTGCCAGCAGTTTATCATTATTGGGTGGAGAAAAACTGTTTTTT CASSLSLLGGEKLFF
NA TRBJ2-5 TRBV6-1 TRBD2 TGTGCCAGCGGTCCGGGGGGTAGGGTCGGGGAGACCCAGTACTTC CASGPGGRVGETQYF
few TRBJ2-5 TRBV5-1 NA TGCGCCAGCAGCTTGAATGGAGCTCAAGAGACCCAGTACTTC CASSLNGAQETQYF
NA TRBJ2-3 TRBV9 TRBD1 TGTGCCAGCAGCAACCGGGACAGACGCACAGATACGCAGTATTTT CASSNRDRRTDTQYF
NA TRBJ2-3 TRBV7-2 TRBD2 TGTGCCAGCAGCTTAATTGGACGGGGGGGCAAAACAGATACGCAGTATTTT CASSLIGRGGKTDTQYF
NA TRBJ2-7 TRBV6-5 TRBD1 TGTGCCAGCAGTTACTCGAGACAGGGCCCCCGGTATTACGAGCAGTACTTC CASSYSRQGPRYYEQYF
many TRBJ2-7 TRBV20-1 TRBD1 TGCAGTGCTAGAGATCCGGACAGGGGGCTGGGGGAGCAGTACTTC CSARDPDRGLGEQYF
NA TRBJ2-1 TRBV7-9 NA TGTGCCAGCAGCTTAGTTAGCGGAAGCTCCTACAATGAGCAGTTCTTC CASSLVSGSSYNEQFF
many TRBJ2-5 TRBV5-1 NA TGCGCCAGCAGCTTGGATCTCACCGTGGGGGAGACCCAGTACTTC CASSLDLTVGETQYF
NA TRBJ1-1 TRBV3-1 NA TGTGCCAGCAGCCAACAGTATCGACAGCCAAACACTGAAGCTTTCTTT CASSQQYRQPNTEAFF
NA TRBJ2-5 TRBV18 NA TGTGCCAGCTCACCTTGGAATCCGGAGGAGACCCAGTACTTC CASSPWNPEETQYF
many TRBJ2-5 TRBV27 TRBD2 TGTGCCAGCAGTTGGGGCGGGGGGGATCAAGAGACCCAGTACTTC CASSWGGGDQETQYF
few TRBJ2-3 TRBV7-2 NA TGTGCCAGCAGCCCCATCGGGGGCCGAACAGATACGCAGTATTTT CASSPIGGRTDTQYF
many TRBJ1-2 TRBV6-5 NA TGTGCCACCAGCCAGGGAACCTATGGCTACACCTTC CATSQGTYGYTF